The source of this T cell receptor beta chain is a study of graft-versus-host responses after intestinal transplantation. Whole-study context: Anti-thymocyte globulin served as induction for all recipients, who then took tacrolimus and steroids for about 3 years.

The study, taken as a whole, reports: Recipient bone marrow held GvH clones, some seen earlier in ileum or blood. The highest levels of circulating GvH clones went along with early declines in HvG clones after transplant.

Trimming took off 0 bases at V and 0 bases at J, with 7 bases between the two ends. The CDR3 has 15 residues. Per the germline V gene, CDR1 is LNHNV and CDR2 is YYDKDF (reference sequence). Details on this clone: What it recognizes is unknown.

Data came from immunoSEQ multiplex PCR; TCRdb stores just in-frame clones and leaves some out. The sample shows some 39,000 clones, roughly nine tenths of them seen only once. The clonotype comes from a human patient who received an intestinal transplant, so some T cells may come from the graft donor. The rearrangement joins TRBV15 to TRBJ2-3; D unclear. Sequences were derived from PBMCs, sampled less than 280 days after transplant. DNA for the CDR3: TGTGCCACCAGCAGAGACACCGCTAGCACAGATACGCAGTATTTT. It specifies CATSRDTASTDTQYF. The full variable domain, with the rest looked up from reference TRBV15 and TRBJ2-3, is DAMVIQNPRYQVTQFGKPVTLSCSQTLNHNVMYWYQQKSSQAPKLLFHYYDKDFNNEADTPDNFQSRRPNTSFCFLDIRSPGLGDTAMYLCATSRDTASTDTQYFGPGTRLTVL.